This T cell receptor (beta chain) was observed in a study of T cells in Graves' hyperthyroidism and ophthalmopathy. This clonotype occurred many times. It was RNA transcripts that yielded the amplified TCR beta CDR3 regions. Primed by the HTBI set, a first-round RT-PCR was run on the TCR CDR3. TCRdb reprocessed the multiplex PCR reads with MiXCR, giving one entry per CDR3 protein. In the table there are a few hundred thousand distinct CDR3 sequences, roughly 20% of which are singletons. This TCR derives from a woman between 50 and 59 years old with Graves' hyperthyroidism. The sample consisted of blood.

CDR3 region: CASSLAGPNYGYTF. CDR3 coding DNA: TGTGCCAGCAGCTTGGCAGGGCCTAACTATGGCTACACCTTC. The J gene is TRBJ1-2, the V gene TRBV7-9; tentative D call: TRBD1 (5 bases). CDR3 length: 14 residues. CDR1 is SEHNR, CDR2 FQNEAQ, per germline (reference sequence). Trimming left V 3 bases short and J 0 bases short, with 8 bases between.